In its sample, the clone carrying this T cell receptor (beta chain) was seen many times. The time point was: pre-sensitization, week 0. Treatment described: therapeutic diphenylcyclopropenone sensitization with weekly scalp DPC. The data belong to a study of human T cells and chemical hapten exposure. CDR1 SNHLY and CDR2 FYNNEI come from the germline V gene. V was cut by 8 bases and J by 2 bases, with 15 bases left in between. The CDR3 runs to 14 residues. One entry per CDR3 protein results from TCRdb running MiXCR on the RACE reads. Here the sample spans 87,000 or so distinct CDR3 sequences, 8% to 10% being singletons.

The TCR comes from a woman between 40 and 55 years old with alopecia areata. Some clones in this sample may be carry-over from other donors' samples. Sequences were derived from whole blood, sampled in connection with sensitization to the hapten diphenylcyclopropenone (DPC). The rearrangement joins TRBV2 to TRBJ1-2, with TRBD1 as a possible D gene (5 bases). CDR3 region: CASEAGQANYGYTF. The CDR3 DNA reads TGTGCCAGCGAGGCAGGGCAGGCGAACTATGGCTACACCTTC. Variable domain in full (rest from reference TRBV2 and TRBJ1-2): EPEVTQTPSHQVTQMGQEVILRCVPISNHLYFYWYRQILGQKVEFLVSFYNNEISEKSEIFDDQFSVERPDGSNFTLKIRSTKLEDSAMYFCASEAGQANYGYTFGSGTRLTVV.